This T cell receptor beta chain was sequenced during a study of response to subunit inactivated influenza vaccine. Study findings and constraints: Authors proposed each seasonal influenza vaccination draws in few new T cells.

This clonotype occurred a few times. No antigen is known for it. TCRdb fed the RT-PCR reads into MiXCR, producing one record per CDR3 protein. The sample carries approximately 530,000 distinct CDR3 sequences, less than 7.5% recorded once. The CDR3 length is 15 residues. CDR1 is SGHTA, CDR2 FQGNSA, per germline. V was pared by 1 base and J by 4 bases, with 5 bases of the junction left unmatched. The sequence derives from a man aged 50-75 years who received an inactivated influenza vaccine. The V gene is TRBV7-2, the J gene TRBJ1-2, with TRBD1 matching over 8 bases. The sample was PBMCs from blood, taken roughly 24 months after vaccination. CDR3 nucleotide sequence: TGTGCCAGCAGCTTAGGGGCAGGGGGCCTCTATGGCTACACCTTC. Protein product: CASSLGAGGLYGYTF. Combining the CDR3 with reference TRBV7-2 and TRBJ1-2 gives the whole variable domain GAGVSQSPSNKVTEKGKDVELRCDPISGHTALYWYRQSLGQGLEFLIYFQGNSAPDKSGLPSDRFSAERTGGSVSTLTIQRTQQEDSAVYLCASSLGAGGLYGYTFGSGTRLTVV.